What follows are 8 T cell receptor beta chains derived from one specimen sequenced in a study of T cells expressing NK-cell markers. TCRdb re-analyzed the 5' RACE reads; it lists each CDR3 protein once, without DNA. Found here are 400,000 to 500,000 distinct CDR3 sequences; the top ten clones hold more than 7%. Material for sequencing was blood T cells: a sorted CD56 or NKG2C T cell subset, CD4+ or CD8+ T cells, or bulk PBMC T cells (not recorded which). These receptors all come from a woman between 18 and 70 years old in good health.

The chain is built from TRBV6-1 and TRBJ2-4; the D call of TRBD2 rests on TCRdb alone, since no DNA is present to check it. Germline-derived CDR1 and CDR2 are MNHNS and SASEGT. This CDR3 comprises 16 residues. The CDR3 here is CASSSRGIGAKNIQYF.

CDR3 residues: CASSQTPGIGDIGTDTQYF. V usage is TRBV4-3 and J usage is TRBJ2-3. The V gene's germline CDR1 is LGHNA and CDR2 YSLEER. The CDR3 spans 19 residues.

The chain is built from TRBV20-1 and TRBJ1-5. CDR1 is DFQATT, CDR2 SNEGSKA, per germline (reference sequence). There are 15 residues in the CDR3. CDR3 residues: CSARDVRKDNQPQHF.

The CDR3 reads CASGLGTGHNEQFF. The rearrangement links TRBV12-5 to TRBJ2-1; absent DNA, TCRdb's TRBD1 call cannot be checked. Germline CDR1 is LGHNT and CDR2 is FRNRAP. The CDR3 spans 14 residues.

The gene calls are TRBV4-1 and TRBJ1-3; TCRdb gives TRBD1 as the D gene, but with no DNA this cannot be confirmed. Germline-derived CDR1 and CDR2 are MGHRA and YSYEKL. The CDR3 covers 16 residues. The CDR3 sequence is CASSQLGQGPGNTIYF.

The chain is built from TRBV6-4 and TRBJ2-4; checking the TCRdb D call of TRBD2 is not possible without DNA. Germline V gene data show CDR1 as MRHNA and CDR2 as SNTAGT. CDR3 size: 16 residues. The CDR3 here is CASPEVASGGANIQYF.

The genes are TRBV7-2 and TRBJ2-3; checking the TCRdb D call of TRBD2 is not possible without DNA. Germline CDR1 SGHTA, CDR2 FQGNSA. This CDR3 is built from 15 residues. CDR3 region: CASSLGGMTTDTQYF.

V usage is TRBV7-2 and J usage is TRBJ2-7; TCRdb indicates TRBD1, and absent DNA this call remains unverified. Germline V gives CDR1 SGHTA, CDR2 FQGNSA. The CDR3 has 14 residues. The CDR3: CASSPRGATYEQYF.